The clone carrying this T cell receptor (beta chain) was counted at least ten times. Antigen unknown. The sample belongs to a study of T cells in Graves' hyperthyroidism and ophthalmopathy. Study-wide background: Peripheral blood specimens were obtained at initial diagnosis, prior to any treatment.

Germline loops: CDR1 SGHVS, CDR2 FNYEAQ. This CDR3 is built from 14 residues. Trimming pared 1 base from V and 0 bases from J, leaving 7 bases between. Study conclusions and caveats: Most thyroid clonotypes that were expanded above 0.001 also turned up in blood.

Authors of the study amplified TCR beta CDR3 regions from RNA transcripts. The HTBI primer set served for first-round RT-PCR of the TCR CDR3. TCRdb recomputed calls from the multiplex PCR reads with MiXCR, one row per CDR3 protein. The top ten hold under 35% of the sample, which has about 260,000 distinct CDR3 sequences, about a sixth seen once. Uncontrolled infection, other autoimmune disease, pregnancy or lactation excluded patients. The chain carries TRBV7-6 and TRBJ2-7, with D hard to call. The TCR originated in a woman aged 18-30 years with Graves' ophthalmopathy. The sample comprised blood. CDR3 protein: CASSLGLNSYEQYF. The CDR3 DNA sequence: TGTGCCAGCAGCTTAGGTTTGAACTCCTACGAGCAGTACTTC.